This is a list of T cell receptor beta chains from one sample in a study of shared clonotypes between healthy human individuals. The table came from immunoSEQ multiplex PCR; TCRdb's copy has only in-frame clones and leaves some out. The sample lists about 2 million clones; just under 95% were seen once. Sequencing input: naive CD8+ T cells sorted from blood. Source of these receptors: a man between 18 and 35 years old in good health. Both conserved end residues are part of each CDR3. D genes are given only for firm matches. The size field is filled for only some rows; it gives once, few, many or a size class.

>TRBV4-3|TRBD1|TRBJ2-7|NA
CASSHLTTGSYEQYF
TGCGCCAGCAGCCACCTCACGACAGGGTCCTACGAGCAGTACTTC
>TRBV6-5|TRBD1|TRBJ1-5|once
CASSPGQSNQPQHF
TGTGCCAGCAGTCCGGGACAGAGCAATCAGCCCCAGCATTTT
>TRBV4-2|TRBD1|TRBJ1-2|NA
CASSQILTGGKDHGYTF
TGTGCCAGCAGCCAAATTCTCACAGGGGGAAAGGACCATGGCTACACCTTC
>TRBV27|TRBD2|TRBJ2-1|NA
CASSKQGLAGGYNEQFF
TGTGCCAGCAGCAAACAGGGGCTAGCGGGAGGGTACAATGAGCAGTTCTTC
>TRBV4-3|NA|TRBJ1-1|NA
CASSLDRANTEAFF
TGCGCCAGCAGCCTCGATCGGGCGAACACTGAAGCTTTCTTT
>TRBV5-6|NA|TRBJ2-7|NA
CASSLGGTYEQYF
TGTGCCAGCAGCTTAGGGGGAACCTACGAGCAGTACTTC
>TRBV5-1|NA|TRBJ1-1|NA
CASSFRDTSTEAFF
TGCGCCAGCAGCTTCCGGGACACGAGCACTGAAGCTTTCTTT
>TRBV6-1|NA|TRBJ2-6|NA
CASSGRDVTSGANVLTF
TGTGCCAGCAGTGGCCGGGACGTTACCTCTGGGGCCAACGTCCTGACTTTC
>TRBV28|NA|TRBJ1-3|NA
CASSAYWQASSGNTIYF
TGTGCCAGCAGCGCCTATTGGCAGGCTAGCTCTGGAAACACCATATATTTT
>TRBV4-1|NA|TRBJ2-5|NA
CASSQLRGPRETQYF
TGCGCCAGCAGCCAGCTGAGGGGCCCCCGAGAGACCCAGTACTTC
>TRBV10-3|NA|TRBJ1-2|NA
CASMGLGMEGYGYTF
TGTGCCAGCATGGGTTTGGGGATGGAGGGCTATGGCTACACCTTC
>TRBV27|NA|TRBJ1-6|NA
CASSLTLYNSPLHF
TGTGCCAGCAGTTTGACTTTGTATAATTCACCCCTCCACTTT
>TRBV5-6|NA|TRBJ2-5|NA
CASSLVTNQETQYF
TGTGCCAGCAGCTTGGTAACAAATCAAGAGACCCAGTACTTC
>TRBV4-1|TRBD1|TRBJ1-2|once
CASSQPTPTGDETGYTF
TGCGCCAGCAGCCAACCTACCCCAACAGGGGACGAAACTGGCTACACCTTC
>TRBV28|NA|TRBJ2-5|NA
CASSLSPLFGETQYF
TGTGCCAGCAGTTTATCCCCCCTATTTGGGGAGACCCAGTACTTC
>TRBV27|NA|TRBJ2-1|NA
CASSLWSSGLRNEQFF
TGTGCCAGCAGTTTATGGAGTTCAGGCCTCAGGAATGAGCAGTTCTTC
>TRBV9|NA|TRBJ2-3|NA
CASSVEGSGDTQYF
TGTGCCAGCAGCGTAGAGGGATCTGGAGATACGCAGTATTTT
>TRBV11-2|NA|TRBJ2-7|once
CASSLGGLGMSYEQYF
TGTGCCAGCAGCTTAGGTGGTCTCGGGATGTCCTACGAGCAGTACTTC
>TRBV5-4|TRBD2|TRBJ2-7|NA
CASSSWGGEREQYF
TGTGCCAGCAGCTCTTGGGGGGGTGAACGGGAGCAGTACTTC
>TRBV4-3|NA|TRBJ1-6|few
CASSQDAGTHNSPLHF
TGCGCCAGCAGCCAAGATGCGGGGACACATAATTCACCCCTCCACTTT
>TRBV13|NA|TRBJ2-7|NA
CASSLEGARDEQYF
TGTGCCAGCAGCTTAGAAGGGGCAAGGGACGAGCAGTACTTC
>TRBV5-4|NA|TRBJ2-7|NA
CASSFGGGDGFLAYEQYF
TGTGCCAGCAGCTTCGGAGGGGGGGACGGATTTCTAGCCTACGAGCAGTACTTC
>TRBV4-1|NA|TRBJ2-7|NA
CASSQVLGAYEQYF
TGCGCCAGCAGCCAAGTCCTAGGGGCCTACGAGCAGTACTTC
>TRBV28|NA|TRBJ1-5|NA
CASSAGPTGPQHF
TGTGCCAGCAGTGCGGGCCCAACCGGGCCCCAGCATTTT
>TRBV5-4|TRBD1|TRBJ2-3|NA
CASSQRQGVTDTQYF
TGTGCCAGCAGCCAGAGACAGGGGGTGACAGATACGCAGTATTTT
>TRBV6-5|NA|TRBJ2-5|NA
CASIAWSETQYF
TGTGCCAGCATAGCGTGGAGCGAGACCCAGTACTTC
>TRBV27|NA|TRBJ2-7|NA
CASSFGGSGEQYF
TGTGCCAGCAGTTTTGGCGGTTCCGGCGAGCAGTACTTC
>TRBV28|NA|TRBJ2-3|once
CASSYTTLTGISPDTQYF
TGTGCCAGCAGTTACACAACCTTAACAGGGATTTCCCCAGATACGCAGTATTTT
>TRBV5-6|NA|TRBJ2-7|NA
CASSLDSPYEQYF
TGTGCCAGCAGCTTGGACTCTCCCTACGAGCAGTACTTC
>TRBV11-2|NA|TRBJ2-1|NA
CASSLVGYNEQFF
TGTGCCAGCAGCTTAGTGGGGTACAATGAGCAGTTCTTC
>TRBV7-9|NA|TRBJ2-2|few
CASSFPSTGELFF
TGTGCCAGCAGCTTCCCAAGCACCGGGGAGCTGTTTTTT
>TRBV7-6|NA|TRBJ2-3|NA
CASSLVARMSTDTQYF
TGTGCCAGCAGCTTAGTCGCGCGGATGAGCACAGATACGCAGTATTTT
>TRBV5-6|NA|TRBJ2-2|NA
CASSFGVGTGELFF
TGTGCCAGCAGCTTTGGAGTAGGCACCGGGGAGCTGTTTTTT
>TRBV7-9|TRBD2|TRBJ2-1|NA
CASSLTGLAAYNEQFF
TGTGCCAGCAGCTTGACGGGACTAGCGGCATACAATGAGCAGTTCTTC
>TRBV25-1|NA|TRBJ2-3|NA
CASSGTSSDTQYF
TGTGCCAGCAGTGGTACTAGCTCAGATACGCAGTATTTT
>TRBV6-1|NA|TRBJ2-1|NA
CASSFRAKGHEQFF
TGTGCCAGCAGTTTTCGGGCGAAGGGCCATGAGCAGTTCTTC
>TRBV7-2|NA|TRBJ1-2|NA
CASSFEGLYGYTF
TGTGCCAGCAGCTTTGAGGGACTTTATGGCTACACCTTC
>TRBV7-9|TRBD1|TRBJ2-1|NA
CASSFGQGAGLEQFF
TGTGCCAGCAGCTTTGGGCAGGGGGCTGGGCTCGAGCAGTTCTTC
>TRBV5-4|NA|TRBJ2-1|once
CASSQLTDNEQFF
TGTGCCAGCAGCCAGCTGACAGACAATGAGCAGTTCTTC
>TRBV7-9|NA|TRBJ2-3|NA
CASSPPPPDTQYF
TGTGCCAGCAGCCCGCCTCCCCCAGATACGCAGTATTTT
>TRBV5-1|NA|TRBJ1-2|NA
CASRAGPYQNYGYTF
TGCGCCAGCAGGGCGGGGCCCTATCAGAACTATGGCTACACCTTC
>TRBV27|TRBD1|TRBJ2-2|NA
CASSPRQGNSPGELFF
TGTGCCAGCAGTCCGCGACAGGGGAACAGTCCCGGGGAGCTGTTTTTT
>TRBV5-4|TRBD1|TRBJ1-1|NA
CASSVTGGLAFF
TGTGCCAGCAGCGTCACAGGGGGCCTAGCTTTCTTT
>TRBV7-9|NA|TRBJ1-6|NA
CASSLVIGVNSPLHF
TGTGCCAGCAGCTTAGTCATCGGGGTCAATTCACCCCTCCACTTT
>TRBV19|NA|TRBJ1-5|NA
CASSIWGSSNQPQHF
TGTGCCAGTAGTATCTGGGGGAGTAGCAATCAGCCCCAGCATTTT
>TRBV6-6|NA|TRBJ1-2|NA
CASSYLVGEDGYTF
TGTGCCAGCAGTTACTTAGTCGGTGAAGATGGCTACACCTTC
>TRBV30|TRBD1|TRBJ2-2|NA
CAWRDRPNTGELFF
TGTGCCTGGCGGGACAGACCGAACACCGGGGAGCTGTTTTTT
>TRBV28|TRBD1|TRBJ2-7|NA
CASSPRTGKGDEQYF
TGTGCCAGCAGCCCTAGGACAGGGAAAGGGGACGAGCAGTACTTC
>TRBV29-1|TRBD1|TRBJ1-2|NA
CSVVDRGNYGYTF
TGCAGCGTCGTCGACAGGGGGAACTATGGCTACACCTTC
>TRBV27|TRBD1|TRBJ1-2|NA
CASSKRWGTEYNYNYGYTF
TGTGCCAGCAGTAAAAGATGGGGGACAGAGTACAACTATAACTATGGCTACACCTTC
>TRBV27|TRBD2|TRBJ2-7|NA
CAAGEGPYEQYF
TGTGCCGCGGGGGAGGGACCGTACGAGCAGTACTTC
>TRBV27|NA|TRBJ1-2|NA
CASWGPGYGYTF
TGTGCCAGTTGGGGGCCAGGCTATGGCTACACCTTC
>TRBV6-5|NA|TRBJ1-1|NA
CASSYGPTGTGTEAFF
TGTGCCAGCAGTTATGGGCCGACAGGAACAGGCACTGAAGCTTTCTTT
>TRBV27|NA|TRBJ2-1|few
CASSPLGQNEQFF
TGTGCCAGCAGTCCCCTCGGACAAAATGAGCAGTTCTTC
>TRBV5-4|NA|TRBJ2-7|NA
CASSLVTGLGEQYF
TGTGCCAGCAGCTTGGTAACAGGGTTGGGCGAGCAGTACTTC
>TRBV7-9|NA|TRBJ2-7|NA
CASSLVGAYEQYF
TGTGCCAGCAGCTTAGTAGGGGCTTACGAGCAGTACTTC
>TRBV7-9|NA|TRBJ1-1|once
CASSLVHGGKAEAFF
TGTGCCAGCAGCTTAGTTCATGGGGGGAAGGCTGAAGCTTTCTTT
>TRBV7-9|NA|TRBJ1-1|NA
CASSLGQNGVEAFF
TGTGCCAGCAGCTTAGGACAGAACGGCGTTGAAGCTTTCTTT
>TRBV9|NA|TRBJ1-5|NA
CASSVEGGQPQHF
TGTGCCAGCAGCGTAGAAGGGGGTCAGCCCCAGCATTTT
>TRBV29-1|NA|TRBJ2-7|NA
CSVAQDSSYEQYF
TGCAGCGTGGCCCAGGACAGCAGTTACGAGCAGTACTTC